This TCR beta chain comes out of a study of blood T cells in healthy people across ages. About the study: Using template switching, researchers captured about one barcoded beta molecule for each two T cells.

A second about 7 to 12 cycle PCR used barcoded and J-beta primers. A 12-random-nucleotide template-switch adaptor tagged each cDNA molecule. TCRdb independently ran MiXCR on the 5' RACE reads; one entry per CDR3 protein. The sample holds roughly 1.4 million distinct CDR3 sequences, 55% to 75% seen once. Findings and caveats of the study: Age advanced and TCR beta diversity per million T cells fell, roughly linearly.

A minimum of 6 million PBMCs was isolated per sample. Between the trimmed V and J ends, which lost 2 bases and 1 base, there was a span of 14 bases. The CDR3 has 16 amino acids. The germline V gene encodes CDR1 MNHEY and CDR2 SMNVEV (reference sequence). In regard to this clonotype: Antigen: not known.

The rearrangement uses TRBV27 and TRBJ1-1; tentative D call: TRBD1 (5 bases). The sample comprised blood. The TCR comes from a man younger than 35 in good health. In DNA form, the CDR3 reads TGTGCCAGCAGTTTACTCGGGGGACGCGGGAACACTGAAGCTTTCTTT. Residues: CASSLLGGRGNTEAFF.